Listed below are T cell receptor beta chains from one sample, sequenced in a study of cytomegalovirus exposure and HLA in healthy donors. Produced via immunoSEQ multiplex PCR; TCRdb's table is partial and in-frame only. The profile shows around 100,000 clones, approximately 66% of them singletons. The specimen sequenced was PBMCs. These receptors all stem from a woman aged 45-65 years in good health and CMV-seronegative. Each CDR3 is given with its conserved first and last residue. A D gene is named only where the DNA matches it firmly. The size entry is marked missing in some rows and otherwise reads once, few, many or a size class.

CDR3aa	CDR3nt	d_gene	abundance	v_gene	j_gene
CASSIGIWGGGEQFF	TGTGCCAGTAGTATAGGCATATGGGGAGGTGGAGAGCAGTTCTTC	NA	once	TRBV19	TRBJ2-1
CASSLLGANTGELFF	TGTGCCAGCAGCTTATTGGGCGCGAACACCGGGGAGCTGTTTTTT	NA	few	TRBV13	TRBJ2-2
CATSSPDSPNYGYTF	TGTGCCACCAGCAGCCCGGACAGTCCTAACTATGGCTACACCTTC	NA	once	TRBV15	TRBJ1-2
CASSPRGTGAGSGNEQFF	TGTGCCAGCAGCCCACGGGGGACGGGAGCGGGTTCCGGTAATGAGCAGTTCTTC	NA	NA	TRBV9	TRBJ2-1
CASSLRGFLGNNSPLHF	TGTGCCAGCAGCTTACGAGGGTTTCTGGGCAATAATTCACCCCTCCACTTT	NA	NA	TRBV7-8	TRBJ1-6
CASKISGAETQYF	TGCGCCAGCAAGATTAGCGGGGCTGAGACCCAGTACTTC	TRBD2	once	TRBV5-1	TRBJ2-5
CASSAGQSYEQYF	TGCGCCAGCAGCGCTGGACAGAGCTACGAGCAGTACTTC	NA	NA	TRBV5-1	TRBJ2-7
CASSPGRQVFDTQYF	TGTGCCAGCTCACCCGGAAGACAGGTCTTCGATACGCAGTATTTT	NA	NA	TRBV18	TRBJ2-3
CASGLVLGETQYF	TGTGCTAGTGGTTTGGTACTTGGTGAGACCCAGTACTTC	NA	once	TRBV12-5	TRBJ2-5
CASLSPGRGYTF	TGTGCCAGCCTCTCTCCGGGGAGAGGCTACACCTTC	NA	few	TRBV27	TRBJ1-2
CASSPLMGSQETQYF	TGTGCCAGCTCACCACTTATGGGGAGCCAAGAGACCCAGTACTTC	NA	NA	TRBV18	TRBJ2-5
CASSGARATNEKLFF	TGTGCCAGCAGCGGGGCAAGGGCAACTAATGAAAAACTGTTTTTT	NA	NA	TRBV7-2	TRBJ1-4
CASRNSGGKETQYF	TGTGCCAGCAGAAATAGCGGGGGAAAAGAGACCCAGTACTTC	TRBD2	NA	TRBV7-2	TRBJ2-5
CASGADNNSPLHF	TGTGCCAGCGGGGCAGACAATAATTCACCCCTCCACTTT	NA	NA	TRBV7-2	TRBJ1-6
CASRSQGPGNTIYF	TGCGCCAGCCGCTCACAGGGGCCTGGAAACACCATATATTTT	TRBD1	NA	TRBV5-1	TRBJ1-3
CASTGLLQDNEQFF	TGCGCCAGCACAGGACTACTCCAAGACAATGAGCAGTTCTTC	NA	NA	TRBV5-1	TRBJ2-1
CASSQVLTDTQYF	TGCGCCAGCAGCCAAGTCCTCACAGATACGCAGTATTTT	NA	few	TRBV4-1	TRBJ2-3